Shown below are 5 T cell receptor beta chains from a single sample sequenced in a study of blood T cells in healthy people across ages. A second about 7 to 12 cycle PCR used barcoded and J-beta primers. MiXCR, run by TCRdb on the 5' RACE reads, gives a single entry per CDR3 protein. Among about 670,000 distinct CDR3 sequences, 35% to 50% were seen once, and the ten largest hold about 30%. Input material: blood. These receptors were taken from a man at least 80 years old in good health.

V and J are TRBV10-3 and TRBJ2-1; D gene uncertain. The CDR3 sequence is 16 residues long. Germline assignment: CDR1 ENHRY and CDR2 SYGVKD. The ends were cut back, 3 bases at V and 2 bases at J, with 14 bases in the middle. The CDR3, as DNA: TGTGCCATCAGTGAATCTGTCAATCCCCCCTACAATGAGCAGTTCTTC. This translates into CAISESVNPPYNEQFF.

V gene TRBV20-1 combines with J gene TRBJ1-4; 8 positions match TRBD1. After removal of 0 bases from V and 3 bases from J, the junction contained 6 bases not matched to a gene. The CDR3 loop spans 16 amino acids. Germline-derived CDR1 and CDR2 are DFQATT and SNEGSKA (reference sequence). This CDR3 is CSARDPGQGPNEKLFF. The DNA of the CDR3 is TGCAGTGCTAGAGACCCCGGACAGGGCCCTAATGAAAAACTGTTTTTT.

The chain couples TRBV5-1 to TRBJ2-1; 10 positions agree with TRBD1. V shed 5 bases, J shed 5 bases, and the junction held 7 bases outside the gene matches. Germline CDR1 reads SGHRS; CDR2 reads YFSETQ. CDR3 size: 15 residues. CDR3 in DNA: TGCGCCAGCAGTTCGGGACAGGGGAACCACAATGAGCAGTTCTTC. Translating gives CASSSGQGNHNEQFF.

The chain links TRBV24-1 to TRBJ2-3, with D perhaps TRBD2 (5 bases). There are 11 residues in the CDR3. Looked up from germline, CDR1 is KGHDR and CDR2 is SFDVKD. V lost 6 bases and J lost 5, with 5 bases in between. CDR3: CATSRGDTQYF. The CDR3 DNA reads as TGTGCCACCAGTCGGGGAGATACGCAGTATTTT.

V and J are TRBV7-2 and TRBJ1-1, with D unclear. Trimming cost V 1 base and J 3 bases, with 6 bases left between them. This CDR3 contains 13 residues. CDR1 is SGHTA, CDR2 FQGNSA, per germline. CDR3 nucleotide sequence: TGTGCCAGCAGCTTAGAACAGCACACTGAAGCTTTCTTT. Its protein product is CASSLEQHTEAFF. Looking up the rest from reference TRBV7-2 and TRBJ1-1 gives the full variable domain: GAGVSQSPSNKVTEKGKDVELRCDPISGHTALYWYRQSLGQGLEFLIYFQGNSAPDKSGLPSDRFSAERTGGSVSTLTIQRTQQEDSAVYLCASSLEQHTEAFFGQGTRLTVV.